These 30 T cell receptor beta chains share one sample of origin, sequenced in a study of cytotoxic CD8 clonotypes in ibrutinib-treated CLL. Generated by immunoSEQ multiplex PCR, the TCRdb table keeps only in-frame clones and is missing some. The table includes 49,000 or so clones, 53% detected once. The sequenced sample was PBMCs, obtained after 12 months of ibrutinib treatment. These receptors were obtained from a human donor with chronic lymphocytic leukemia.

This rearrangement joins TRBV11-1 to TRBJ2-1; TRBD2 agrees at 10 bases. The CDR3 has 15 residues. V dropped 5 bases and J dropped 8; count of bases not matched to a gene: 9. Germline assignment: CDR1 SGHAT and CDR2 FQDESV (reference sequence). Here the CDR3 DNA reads TGTGCCAGCAGCCAAGCTAGCGGGAGTCGTCATGAGCAGTTCTTC. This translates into CASSQASGSRHEQFF.

CDR3 loop: CASTTSGHETQYF. CDR3 DNA: TGTGCCAGCACTACTAGTGGGCATGAGACCCAGTACTTC. The genes are TRBV27 and TRBJ2-5, with TRBD2 as a possible D gene (5 bases). The germline V gene has CDR1 MNHEY and CDR2 SMNVEV (reference sequence). The V end lost 7 bases, the J end lost 5 bases, and 14 bases lay between the germline ends. The CDR3 runs to 13 residues.

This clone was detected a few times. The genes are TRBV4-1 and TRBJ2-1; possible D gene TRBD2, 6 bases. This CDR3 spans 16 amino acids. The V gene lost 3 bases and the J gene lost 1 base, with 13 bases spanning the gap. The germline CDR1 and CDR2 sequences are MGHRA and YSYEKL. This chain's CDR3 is CASSQTGTQSYNEQFF. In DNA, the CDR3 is TGCGCCAGCAGCCAGACCGGGACTCAGTCCTACAATGAGCAGTTCTTC.

This CDR3 reads CASSQEKNSFYGYTF. The CDR3 DNA reads as TGTGCCAGCAGCCAAGAAAAGAACAGTTTCTATGGCTACACCTTC. This rearrangement joins TRBV4-2 to TRBJ1-2; D is unresolved. The V gene lost 0 bases and the J gene lost 4 bases, with 12 bases spanning the gap. The CDR3 runs to 15 residues. Germline V gene sequence: CDR1 LGHNA, CDR2 YNFKEQ.

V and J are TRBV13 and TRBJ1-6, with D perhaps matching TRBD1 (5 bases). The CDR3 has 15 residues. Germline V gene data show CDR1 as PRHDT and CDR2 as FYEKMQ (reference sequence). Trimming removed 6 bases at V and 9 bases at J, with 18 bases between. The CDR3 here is CASSTNGGRGSPLHF. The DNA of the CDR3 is TGTGCCAGCAGTACAAACGGGGGGAGGGGTTCACCCCTCCACTTT.

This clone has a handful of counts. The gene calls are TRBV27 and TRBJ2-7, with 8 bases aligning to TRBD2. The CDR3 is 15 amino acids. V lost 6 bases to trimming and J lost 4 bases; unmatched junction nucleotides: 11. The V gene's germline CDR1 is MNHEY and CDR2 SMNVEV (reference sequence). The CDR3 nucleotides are TGTGCCAGCAGACGACCGAGCGGGAGAGGATACGAGCAGTACTTC. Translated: CASRRPSGRGYEQYF.

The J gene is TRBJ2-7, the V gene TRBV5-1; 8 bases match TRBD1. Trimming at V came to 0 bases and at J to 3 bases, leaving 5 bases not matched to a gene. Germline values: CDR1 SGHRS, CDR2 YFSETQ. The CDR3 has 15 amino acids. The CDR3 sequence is CASSLGRTGIYEQYF. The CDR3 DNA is TGCGCCAGCAGCTTGGGCCGGACAGGGATCTACGAGCAGTACTTC. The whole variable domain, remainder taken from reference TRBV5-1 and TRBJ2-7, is KAGVTQTPRYLIKTRGQQVTLSCSPISGHRSVSWYQQTPGQGLQFLFEYFSETQRNKGNFPGRFSGRQFSNSRSEMNVSTLELGDSALYLCASSLGRTGIYEQYFGPGTRLTVT.

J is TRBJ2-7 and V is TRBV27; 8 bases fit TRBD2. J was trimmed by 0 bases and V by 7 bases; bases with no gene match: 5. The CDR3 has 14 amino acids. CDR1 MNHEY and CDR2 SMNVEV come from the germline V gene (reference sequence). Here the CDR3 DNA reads TGTGCCAGCAAGCCGGGAGGGACCTCCTACGAGCAGTACTTC. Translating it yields CASKPGGTSYEQYF.

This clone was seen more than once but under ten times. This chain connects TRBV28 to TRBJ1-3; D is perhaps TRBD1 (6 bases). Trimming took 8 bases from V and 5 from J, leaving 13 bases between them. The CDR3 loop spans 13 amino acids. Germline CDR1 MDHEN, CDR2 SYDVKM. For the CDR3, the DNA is TGTGCCAGCGGGGGCAGCAGCAGAAACACCATATATTTT. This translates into CASGGSSRNTIYF. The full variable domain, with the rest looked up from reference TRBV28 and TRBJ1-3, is DVKVTQSSRYLVKRTGEKVFLECVQDMDHENMFWYRQDPGLGLRLIYFSYDVKMKEKGDIPEGYSVSREKKERFSLILESASTNQTSMYLCASGGSSRNTIYFGEGSWLTVV.

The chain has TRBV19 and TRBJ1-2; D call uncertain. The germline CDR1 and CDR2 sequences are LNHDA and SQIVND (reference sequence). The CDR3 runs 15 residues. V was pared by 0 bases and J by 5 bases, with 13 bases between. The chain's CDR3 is CASSIDGLAWYGYTF. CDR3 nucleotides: TGTGCCAGTAGTATAGACGGCCTAGCTTGGTATGGCTACACCTTC.

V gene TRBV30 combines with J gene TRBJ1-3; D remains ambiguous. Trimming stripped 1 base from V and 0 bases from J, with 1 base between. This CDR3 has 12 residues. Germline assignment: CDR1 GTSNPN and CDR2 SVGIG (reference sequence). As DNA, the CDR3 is TGTGCCTGGAGTGACTCTGGAAACACCATATATTTT. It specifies CAWSDSGNTIYF.

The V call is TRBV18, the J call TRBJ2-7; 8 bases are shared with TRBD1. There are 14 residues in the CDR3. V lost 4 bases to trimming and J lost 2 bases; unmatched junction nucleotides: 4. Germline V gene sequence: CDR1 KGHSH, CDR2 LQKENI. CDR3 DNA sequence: TGTGCCAGCTCACAAGGGACAGGAACCTACGAGCAGTACTTC. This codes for CASSQGTGTYEQYF.

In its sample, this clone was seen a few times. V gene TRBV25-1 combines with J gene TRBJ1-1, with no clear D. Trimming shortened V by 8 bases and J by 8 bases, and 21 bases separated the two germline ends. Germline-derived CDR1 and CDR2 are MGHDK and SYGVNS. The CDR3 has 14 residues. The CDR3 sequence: CASGGKTSSREAFF. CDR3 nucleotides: TGTGCCAGCGGAGGGAAGACCTCCTCACGGGAAGCTTTCTTT.

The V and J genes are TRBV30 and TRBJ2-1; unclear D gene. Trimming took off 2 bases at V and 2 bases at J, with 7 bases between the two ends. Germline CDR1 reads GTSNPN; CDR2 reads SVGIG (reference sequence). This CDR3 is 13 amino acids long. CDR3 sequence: CAWSKGTYNEQFF. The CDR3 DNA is TGTGCCTGGAGTAAGGGAACCTACAATGAGCAGTTCTTC.

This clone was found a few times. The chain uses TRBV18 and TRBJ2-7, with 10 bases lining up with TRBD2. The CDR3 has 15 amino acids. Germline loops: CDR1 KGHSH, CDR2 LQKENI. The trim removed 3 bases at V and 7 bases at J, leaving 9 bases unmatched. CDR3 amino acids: CASSPEAGGGLEQYF. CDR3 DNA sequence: TGTGCCAGCTCACCGGAAGCGGGAGGGGGCCTGGAGCAGTACTTC.

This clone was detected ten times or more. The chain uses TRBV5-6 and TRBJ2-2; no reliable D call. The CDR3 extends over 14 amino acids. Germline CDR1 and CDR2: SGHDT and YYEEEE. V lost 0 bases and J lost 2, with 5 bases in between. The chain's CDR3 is CASSLGLNTGELFF. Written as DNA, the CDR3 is TGTGCCAGCAGCTTGGGTCTTAACACCGGGGAGCTGTTTTTT.

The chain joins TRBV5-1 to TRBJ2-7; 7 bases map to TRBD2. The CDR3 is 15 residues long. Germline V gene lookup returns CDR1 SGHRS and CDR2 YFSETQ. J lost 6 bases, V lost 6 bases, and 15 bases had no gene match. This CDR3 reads CASTSSGTTSAEQYF. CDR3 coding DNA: TGCGCCAGCACGTCTTCCGGGACTACATCCGCCGAGCAGTACTTC.

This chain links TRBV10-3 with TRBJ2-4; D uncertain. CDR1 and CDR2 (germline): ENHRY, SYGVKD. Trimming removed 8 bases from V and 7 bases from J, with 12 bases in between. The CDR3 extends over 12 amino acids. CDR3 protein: CAIGTLDNIQYF. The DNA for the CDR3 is TGTGCCATCGGTACACTTGACAACATTCAGTACTTC.

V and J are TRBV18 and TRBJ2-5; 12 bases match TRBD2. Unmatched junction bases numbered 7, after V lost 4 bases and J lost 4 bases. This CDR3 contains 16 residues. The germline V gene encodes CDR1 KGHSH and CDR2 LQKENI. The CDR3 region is CASSRSSGRAGETQYF. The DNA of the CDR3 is TGTGCCAGCTCACGATCTAGCGGGAGGGCCGGAGAGACCCAGTACTTC.

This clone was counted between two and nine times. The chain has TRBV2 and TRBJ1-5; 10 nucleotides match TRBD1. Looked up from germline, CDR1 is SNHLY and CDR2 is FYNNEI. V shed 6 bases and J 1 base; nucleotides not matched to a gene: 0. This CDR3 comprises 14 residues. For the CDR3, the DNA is TGTGCCAGCAGGGACAGGGGGAGCAATCAGCCCCAGCATTTT. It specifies CASRDRGSNQPQHF.

CDR3 amino acids: CASGPGDTGELFF. The CDR3 DNA follows: TGCGCCAGCGGACCTGGCGACACCGGGGAGCTGTTTTTT. The chain links TRBV10-1 to TRBJ2-2; the D is unclear. Germline V gives CDR1 WNHNN, CDR2 SYGVQD (reference sequence). This CDR3 comprises 13 residues. V was pared by 8 bases and J by 3 bases, with 10 bases between.

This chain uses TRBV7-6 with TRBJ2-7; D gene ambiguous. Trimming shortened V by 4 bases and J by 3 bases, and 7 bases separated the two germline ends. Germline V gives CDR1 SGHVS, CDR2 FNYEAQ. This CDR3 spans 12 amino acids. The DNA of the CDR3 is TGTGCCAGCAGCTCGACCCGCTACGAGCAGTACTTC. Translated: CASSSTRYEQYF.

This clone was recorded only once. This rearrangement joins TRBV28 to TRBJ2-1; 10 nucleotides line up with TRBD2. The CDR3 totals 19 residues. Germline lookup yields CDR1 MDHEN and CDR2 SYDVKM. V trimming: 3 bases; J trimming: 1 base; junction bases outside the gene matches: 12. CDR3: CASSFGLWLAGDSYNEQFF. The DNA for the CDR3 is TGTGCCAGCAGTTTCGGCCTTTGGCTAGCGGGAGATTCCTACAATGAGCAGTTCTTC.

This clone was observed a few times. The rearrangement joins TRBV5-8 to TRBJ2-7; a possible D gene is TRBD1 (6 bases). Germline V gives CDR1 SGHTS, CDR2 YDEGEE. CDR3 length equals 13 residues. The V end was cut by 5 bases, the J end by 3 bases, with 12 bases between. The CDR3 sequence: CASSFRDNYEQYF. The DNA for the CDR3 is TGTGCCAGCAGTTTCCGGGACAACTACGAGCAGTACTTC.

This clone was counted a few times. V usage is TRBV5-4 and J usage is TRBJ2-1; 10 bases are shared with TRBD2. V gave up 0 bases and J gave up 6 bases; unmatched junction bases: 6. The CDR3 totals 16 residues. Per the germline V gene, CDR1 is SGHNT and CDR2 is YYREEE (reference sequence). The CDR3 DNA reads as TGTGCCAGCAGCTTGGGCCTAGCGGGAGCCTCCAATGAGCAGTTCTTC. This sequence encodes CASSLGLAGASNEQFF. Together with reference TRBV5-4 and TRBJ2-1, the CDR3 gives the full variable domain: ETGVTQSPTHLIKTRGQQVTLRCSSQSGHNTVSWYQQALGQGPQFIFQYYREEENGRGNFPPRFSGLQFPNYSSELNVNALELDDSALYLCASSLGLAGASNEQFFGPGTRLTVL.

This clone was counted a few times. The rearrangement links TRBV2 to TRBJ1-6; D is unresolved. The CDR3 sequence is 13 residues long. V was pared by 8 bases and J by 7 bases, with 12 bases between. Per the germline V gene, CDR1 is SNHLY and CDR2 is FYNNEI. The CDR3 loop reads CASYTAENSPLHF. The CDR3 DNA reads TGTGCCAGCTACACGGCGGAGAATTCACCCCTCCACTTT.

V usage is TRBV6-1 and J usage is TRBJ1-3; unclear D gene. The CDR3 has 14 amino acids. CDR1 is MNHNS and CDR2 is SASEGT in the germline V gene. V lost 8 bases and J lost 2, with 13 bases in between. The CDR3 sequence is CASSRASAGNTIYF. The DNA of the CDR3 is TGTGCCAGCTCGAGAGCTTCAGCTGGAAACACCATATATTTT.

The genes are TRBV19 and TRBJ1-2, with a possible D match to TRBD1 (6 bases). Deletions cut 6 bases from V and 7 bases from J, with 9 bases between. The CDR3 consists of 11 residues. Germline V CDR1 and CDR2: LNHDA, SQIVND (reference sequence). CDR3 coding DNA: TGTGCCAGTAGACAGGGTCCTGGCTACACCTTC. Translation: CASRQGPGYTF. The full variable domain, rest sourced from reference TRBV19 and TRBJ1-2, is DGGITQSPKYLFRKEGQNVTLSCEQNLNHDAMYWYRQDPGQGLRLIYYSQIVNDFQKGDIAEGYSVSREKKESFPLTVTSAQKNPTAFYLCASRQGPGYTFGSGTRLTVV.

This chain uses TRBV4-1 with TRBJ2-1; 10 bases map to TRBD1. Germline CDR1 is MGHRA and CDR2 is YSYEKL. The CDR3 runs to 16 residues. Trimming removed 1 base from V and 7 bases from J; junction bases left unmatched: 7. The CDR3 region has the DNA TGCGCCAGCAGCCAAGTAAGACAGGGGGCGCGGAATGAGCAGTTCTTC. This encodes CASSQVRQGARNEQFF.

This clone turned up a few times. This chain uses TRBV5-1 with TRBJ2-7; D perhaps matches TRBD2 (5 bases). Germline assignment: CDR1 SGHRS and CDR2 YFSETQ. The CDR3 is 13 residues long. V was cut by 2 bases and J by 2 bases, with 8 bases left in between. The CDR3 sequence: CASSLGSAYEQYF. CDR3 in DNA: TGCGCCAGCAGCTTAGGTAGCGCCTACGAGCAGTACTTC.